The clone carrying this TCR beta chain was seen a handful of times. This record belongs to a study of T cell responses to AZD1222 COVID-19 vaccine. Profiled with immunoSEQ multiplex PCR; TCRdb holds only in-frame clones, not every one. This table holds 150,000 to 200,000 clones, approximately 90% found once. This CDR3 contains 19 residues. Trimming cost V 3 bases and J 0 bases; bases outside gene matches: 7. Germline CDR1 SGDLS, CDR2 YYNGEE. The genes are TRBV9 and TRBJ2-1, with TRBD2 identical over 15 bases. The TCR was taken from an adult in good health. This sample comprised peripheral blood, obtained on day 0 of AZD1222 vaccination. CDR3 region: CASSEGLAGGPRSYNEQFF. Written as DNA, the CDR3 is TGTGCCAGCAGCGAGGGACTAGCGGGGGGCCCCCGCTCCTACAATGAGCAGTTCTTC.